This T cell receptor (beta chain) was observed in a study of T cell responses to AZD1222 COVID-19 vaccine. The study's findings and limits: Repertoires were obtained only post-peak T cell response.

Concerning this clone: The target antigen is unknown.

Libraries were prepared by immunoSEQ multiplex PCR; TCRdb keeps only in-frame clonotypes and omits some of them. The sample consists of about 110,000 clones, over 80% of them appearing once. This CDR3 region has 15 residues. Germline V CDR1 and CDR2: SGHKS, YYEKEE (reference sequence). Germline trimming cut 5 bases from V and 3 bases from J; bases unmatched to any gene: 7. J is TRBJ2-7 and V is TRBV5-5; 11 nucleotides agree with TRBD2. The material sequenced was peripheral blood, taken 28 days after the second AZD1222 dose. The TCR sequence derives from an adult who received the AZD1222 COVID-19 vaccine. This chain's CDR3 is CASSLTSGSNYEQYF. The CDR3 DNA sequence: TGTGCCAGCAGTCTAACTAGCGGGAGTAACTACGAGCAGTACTTC. Full variable domain (missing parts from reference TRBV5-5 and TRBJ2-7): DAGVTQSPTHLIKTRGQQVTLRCSPISGHKSVSWYQQVLGQGPQFIFQYYEKEERGRGNFPDRFSARQFPNYSSELNVNALLLGDSALYLCASSLTSGSNYEQYFGPGTRLTVT.